This T cell receptor beta chain emerged from a study of blood T cell repertoires in COVID-19. In the study overall: Whether acute or convalescent, the COVID-19 samples came from the United States, Italy and Spain.

The data were produced by immunoSEQ multiplex PCR, yet TCRdb's version contains in-frame clones alone and is incomplete. The sample contains approximately 100,000 clones, 80% to 90% of which appear only once. The TCR sequence derives from a woman between 50 and 59 years old who had recovered from COVID-19. The sample was PBMCs or T cells enriched from blood (not recorded which).

The CDR3 DNA is TGTGCCAGCAGCTTGCTAACCGGCGGGACCCCAGATACGCAGTATTTT. It yields the protein CASSLLTGGTPDTQYF. The gene calls are TRBV11-1 and TRBJ2-3; a possible D gene is TRBD2 (6 bases). CDR1 and CDR2 from the germline V gene are SGHAT and FQDESV (reference sequence). V was cut by 3 bases and J by 4 bases, with 17 bases left in between. The CDR3 has 16 residues.